This T cell receptor (beta chain) was identified during a study of cytomegalovirus exposure and HLA in healthy donors. The PCR made use of 60 Vbeta and 13 Jbeta primers. Clones were read by immunoSEQ multiplex PCR, and TCRdb kept only the in-frame ones, dropping some. This table has some 150,000 clones, around 79% appearing once. Concerning this clone itself: Antigen: not known. A junction boundary mismatches the germline segment, possibly from a read error.

Study-wide findings and caveats: The authors considered a cluster of highly shared sequence variants likely to be a sequencing artifact. 164 TCR beta chains were listed as cytomegalovirus-associated.

Germline CDR1 reads SSHAT; CDR2 reads FNYEAQ (reference sequence). The CDR3 is made up of 15 amino acids. The receptor comes from a man aged 45-65 years in good health and CMV-seropositive. The rearrangement joins TRBV7-7 to TRBJ1-5; maybe TRBD1 (6 bases). What was sequenced was PBMCs. CDR3 region: CASSLYVRGDQPQHF. CDR3 coding DNA: TGTGCTAGCAGCTTATATGTCAGGGGAGATCAGCCCCAGCATTTT.